This T cell receptor beta chain was profiled in a study of cytomegalovirus exposure and HLA in healthy donors. The wider study: From about 179 million T cells, an earlier analysis saw roughly 100 million unique TCR beta sequences.

Study results and limitations: It was only CMV serostatus that was available as immune exposure information. The classifier, whose performance was assessed in both the original and validation cohorts, reportedly diagnosed cytomegalovirus status with high specificity and sensitivity.

On this clone itself: Its matching antigen is unknown.

It was with 60 Vbeta and 13 Jbeta primers that the PCR ran. Sequenced by immunoSEQ multiplex PCR; TCRdb stores in-frame clones only, minus some. Here the sample spans some 140,000 clones, 73% being singletons. Germline CDR1 is SGHRS and CDR2 is YFSETQ. The V and J ends lost 2 bases and 1 base respectively, with 9 bases between them. This CDR3 is 15 amino acids long. This clonotype was sampled from a woman in her 40s in good health and CMV-seronegative. The chain employs TRBV5-1 and TRBJ1-4; D unresolved. The material sequenced was PBMCs. The CDR3 region is CASSFSGVTNEKLFF. The CDR3 nucleotides read TGCGCCAGCAGCTTCAGTGGTGTAACTAATGAAAAACTGTTTTTT.